The 8 T cell receptor beta chains reported below all come from one sample, sequenced in a study of blood T cell repertoires in COVID-19. The table came from immunoSEQ multiplex PCR; TCRdb's copy has only in-frame clones and leaves some out. The table records over 250,000 clones, less than 90% of them present only once. Specimen: PBMCs or T cells enriched from blood (not recorded which). These receptors were collected from a woman aged 45-65 years who had recovered from COVID-19.

The chain is built from TRBV9 and TRBJ1-2; perhaps TRBD1 as D (5 bases). The V gene lost 5 bases and the J gene lost 3 bases, with 11 bases spanning the gap. CDR3 length equals 13 residues. Germline V gives CDR1 SGDLS, CDR2 YYNGEE. CDR3 amino acids: CASRSGSYYGYTF. CDR3 DNA sequence: TGTGCCAGCAGGTCAGGGTCTTACTATGGCTACACCTTC. Drawing the rest from reference TRBV9 and TRBJ1-2, the complete variable domain is DSGVTQTPKHLITATGQRVTLRCSPRSGDLSVYWYQQSLDQGLQFLIQYYNGEERAKGNILERFSAQQFPDLHSELNLSSLELGDSALYFCASRSGSYYGYTFGSGTRLTVV.

This clone was observed once. The chain carries TRBV5-5 and TRBJ2-1; D may be TRBD2 (7 bases). CDR3 length: 14 amino acids. Germline CDR1 reads SGHKS; CDR2 reads YYEKEE (reference sequence). Deletions cut 0 bases from V and 5 bases from J, with 9 bases between. For the CDR3, the DNA is TGTGCCAGCAGCTTGGTAGGGGGGGACAATGAGCAGTTCTTC. Encoded protein: CASSLVGGDNEQFF. Full variable domain (missing parts from reference TRBV5-5 and TRBJ2-1): DAGVTQSPTHLIKTRGQQVTLRCSPISGHKSVSWYQQVLGQGPQFIFQYYEKEERGRGNFPDRFSARQFPNYSSELNVNALLLGDSALYLCASSLVGGDNEQFFGPGTRLTVL.

This clone was found a few times. The rearrangement joins TRBV2 to TRBJ1-6; 8 nucleotides align to TRBD1. Trimming cost V 2 bases and J 11 bases; bases outside gene matches: 2. The CDR3 loop spans 13 amino acids. Germline V gene lookup returns CDR1 SNHLY and CDR2 FYNNEI. CDR3 residues: CASSEQGAAPLHF. CDR3 coding DNA: TGTGCCAGCAGTGAACAGGGGGCCGCACCCCTCCACTTT.

This chain connects TRBV6-2 or TRBV6-3 to TRBJ1-4; D perhaps matches TRBD1 (5 bases). Per the germline V gene, CDR1 is MNHEY and CDR2 is SVGEGT. CDR3 length: 17 residues. Trimming left V 6 bases short and J 0 bases short, with 17 bases between. CDR3 loop: CASRPSPDSSTNEKLFF. As DNA, the CDR3 is TGTGCCAGCAGGCCTTCCCCAGACAGTTCAACTAATGAAAAACTGTTTTTT.

The rearrangement links TRBV7-8 to TRBJ2-5; 11 nucleotides line up with TRBD2. Trimming cost V 3 bases and J 3 bases; bases outside gene matches: 3. Germline V gene sequence: CDR1 SGHVS, CDR2 FQNEAQ. There are 15 residues in the CDR3. The CDR3 loop is CASSLGLAEKETQYF. CDR3 sequence (DNA): TGTGCCAGCAGCTTGGGACTAGCGGAAAAAGAGACCCAGTACTTC.

The chain uses TRBV5-6 and TRBJ1-3; D gene ambiguous. The CDR3 extends over 12 amino acids. Germline CDR1 is SGHDT and CDR2 is YYEEEE. Trimming took 4 bases from V and 1 from J, leaving 3 bases between them. The CDR3, as DNA: TGTGCCAGCAGCCCTTCTGGAAACACCATATATTTT. It yields the protein CASSPSGNTIYF. The entire variable domain, with the rest obtained from reference TRBV5-6 and TRBJ1-3, is as follows: DAGVTQSPTHLIKTRGQQVTLRCSPKSGHDTVSWYQQALGQGPQFIFQYYEEEERQRGNFPDRFSGHQFPNYSSELNVNALLLGDSALYLCASSPSGNTIYFGEGSWLTVV.

The chain is built from TRBV18 and TRBJ1-4, with TRBD1 matching over 8 bases. Germline values: CDR1 KGHSH, CDR2 LQKENI. V shed 0 bases and J 6 bases; nucleotides not matched to a gene: 3. The CDR3 runs to 15 residues. CDR3 loop: CASSPPGQAYEKLFF. In DNA form, the CDR3 reads TGTGCCAGCTCACCACCGGGACAGGCTTATGAAAAACTGTTTTTT.

The V gene is TRBV7-3, the J gene TRBJ1-1, with 8 bases lining up with TRBD1. This CDR3 has 14 residues. The germline V gene has CDR1 SGHTA and CDR2 FQGTGA. V dropped 5 bases and J dropped 4; count of bases not matched to a gene: 6. The CDR3 DNA reads as TGTGCCAGCAGCCCAGGGGGCGCGGCCACTGAAGCTTTCTTT. Encoded protein: CASSPGGAATEAFF.